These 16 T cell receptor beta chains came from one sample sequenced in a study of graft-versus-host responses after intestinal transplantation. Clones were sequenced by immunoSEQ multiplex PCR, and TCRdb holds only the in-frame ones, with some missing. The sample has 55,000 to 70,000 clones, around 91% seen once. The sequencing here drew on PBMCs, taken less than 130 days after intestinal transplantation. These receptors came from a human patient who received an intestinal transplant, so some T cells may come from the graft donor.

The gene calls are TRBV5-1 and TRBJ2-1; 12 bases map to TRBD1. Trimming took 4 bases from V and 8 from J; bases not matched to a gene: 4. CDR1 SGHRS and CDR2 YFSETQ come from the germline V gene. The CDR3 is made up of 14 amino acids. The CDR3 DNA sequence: TGCGCCAGCAGCCCTGGGACAGGGGGCCATGAGCAGTTCTTC. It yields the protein CASSPGTGGHEQFF.

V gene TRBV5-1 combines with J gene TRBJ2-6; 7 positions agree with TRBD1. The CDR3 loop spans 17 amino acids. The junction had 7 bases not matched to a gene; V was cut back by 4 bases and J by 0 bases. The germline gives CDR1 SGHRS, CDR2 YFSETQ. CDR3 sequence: CASSLGQIPSGANVLTF. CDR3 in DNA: TGCGCCAGCAGCCTGGGACAGATCCCCTCTGGGGCCAACGTCCTGACTTTC.

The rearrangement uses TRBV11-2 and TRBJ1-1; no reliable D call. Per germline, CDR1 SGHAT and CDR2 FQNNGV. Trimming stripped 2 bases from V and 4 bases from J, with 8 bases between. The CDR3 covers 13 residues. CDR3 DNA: TGTGCCAGCAGCTTATTTCGGGGCACTGAAGCTTTCTTT. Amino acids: CASSLFRGTEAFF.

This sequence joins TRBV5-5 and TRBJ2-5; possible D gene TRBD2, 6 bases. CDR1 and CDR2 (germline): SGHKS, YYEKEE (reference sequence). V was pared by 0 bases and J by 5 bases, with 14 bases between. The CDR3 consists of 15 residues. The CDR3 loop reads CASSLGVGGVETQYF. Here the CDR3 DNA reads TGTGCCAGCAGCTTGGGGGTTGGAGGGGTTGAGACCCAGTACTTC.

CDR3 sequence reads: CASSFLTGRNYGYTF. CDR3 DNA: TGTGCCAGCAGTTTCCTGACAGGGAGAAACTATGGCTACACCTTC. V is TRBV6-6 and J is TRBJ1-2, with 7 bases lining up with TRBD1. The V and J ends lost 4 bases and 2 bases, in that order; junction bases with no gene match: 7. The CDR3 is made up of 15 amino acids. Germline loops: CDR1 MNHNY, CDR2 SVGAGI (reference sequence).

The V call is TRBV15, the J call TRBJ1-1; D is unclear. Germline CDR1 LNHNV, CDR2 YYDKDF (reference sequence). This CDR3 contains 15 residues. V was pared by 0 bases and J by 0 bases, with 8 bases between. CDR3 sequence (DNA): TGTGCCACCAGCAGAGACAGAACGATGAACACTGAAGCTTTCTTT. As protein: CATSRDRTMNTEAFF.

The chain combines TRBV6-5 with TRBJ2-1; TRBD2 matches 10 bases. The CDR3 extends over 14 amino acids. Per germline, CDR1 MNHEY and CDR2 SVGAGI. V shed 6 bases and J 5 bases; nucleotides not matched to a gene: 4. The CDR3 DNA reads TGTGCCAGCAGCCCTAGCGGGAGACACAATGAGCAGTTCTTC. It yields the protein CASSPSGRHNEQFF.

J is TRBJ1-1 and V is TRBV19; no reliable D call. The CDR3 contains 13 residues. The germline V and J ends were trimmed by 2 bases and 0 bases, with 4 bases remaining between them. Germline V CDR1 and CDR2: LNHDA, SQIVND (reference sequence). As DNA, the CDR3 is TGTGCCAGTAGTATACGGATGAACACTGAAGCTTTCTTT. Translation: CASSIRMNTEAFF. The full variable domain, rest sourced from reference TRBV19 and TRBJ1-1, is DGGITQSPKYLFRKEGQNVTLSCEQNLNHDAMYWYRQDPGQGLRLIYYSQIVNDFQKGDIAEGYSVSREKKESFPLTVTSAQKNPTAFYLCASSIRMNTEAFFGQGTRLTVV.

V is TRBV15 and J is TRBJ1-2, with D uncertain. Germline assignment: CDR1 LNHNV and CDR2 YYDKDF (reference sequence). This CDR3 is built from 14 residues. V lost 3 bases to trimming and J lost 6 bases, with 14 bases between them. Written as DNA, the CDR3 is TGTGCCACCAGCAGGGGCCGGTTGTTCCATGGCTACACCTTC. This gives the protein CATSRGRLFHGYTF.

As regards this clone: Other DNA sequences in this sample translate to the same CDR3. CDR3 protein: CASSLTGREQYF. The DNA for the CDR3 is TGTGCCAGCAGTCTGACAGGGAGGGAGCAGTACTTC. The chain carries TRBV28 and TRBJ2-7, with D tentatively TRBD1 (7 bases). In germline, CDR1 is MDHEN, CDR2 SYDVKM. The CDR3 has 12 residues. Trimming took off 5 bases at V and 7 bases at J, with 12 bases between the two ends.

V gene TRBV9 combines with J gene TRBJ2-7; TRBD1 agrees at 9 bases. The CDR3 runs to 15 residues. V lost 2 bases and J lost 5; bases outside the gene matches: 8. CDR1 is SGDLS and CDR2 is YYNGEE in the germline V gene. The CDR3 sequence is CASSVGQGYLDEQYF. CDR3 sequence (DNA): TGTGCCAGCAGCGTGGGACAGGGTTACTTGGACGAGCAGTACTTC. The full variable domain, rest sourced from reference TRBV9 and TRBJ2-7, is DSGVTQTPKHLITATGQRVTLRCSPRSGDLSVYWYQQSLDQGLQFLIQYYNGEERAKGNILERFSAQQFPDLHSELNLSSLELGDSALYFCASSVGQGYLDEQYFGPGTRLTVT.

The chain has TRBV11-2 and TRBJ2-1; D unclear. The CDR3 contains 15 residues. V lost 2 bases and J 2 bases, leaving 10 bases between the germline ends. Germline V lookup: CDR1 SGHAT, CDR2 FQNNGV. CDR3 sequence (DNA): TGTGCCAGCAGCTTAAGAGGTGACCCCTACAATGAGCAGTTCTTC. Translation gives CASSLRGDPYNEQFF.

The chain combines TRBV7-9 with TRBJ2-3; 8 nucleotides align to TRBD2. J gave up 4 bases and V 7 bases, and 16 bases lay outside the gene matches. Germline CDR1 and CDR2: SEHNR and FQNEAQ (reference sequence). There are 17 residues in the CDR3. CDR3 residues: CASTLRGGNYGSDTQYF. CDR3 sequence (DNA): TGTGCCAGCACCCTCCGGGGGGGTAATTACGGCTCAGATACGCAGTATTTT. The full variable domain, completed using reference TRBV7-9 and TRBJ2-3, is DTGVSQNPRHKITKRGQNVTFRCDPISEHNRLYWYRQTLGQGPEFLTYFQNEAQLEKSRLLSDRFSAERPKGSFSTLEIQRTEQGDSAMYLCASTLRGGNYGSDTQYFGPGTRLTVL.

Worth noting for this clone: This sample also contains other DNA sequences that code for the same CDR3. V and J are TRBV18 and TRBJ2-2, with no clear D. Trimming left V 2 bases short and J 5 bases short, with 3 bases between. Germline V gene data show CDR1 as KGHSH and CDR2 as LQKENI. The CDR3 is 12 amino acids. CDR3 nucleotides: TGTGCCAGCTCACCAAGGACCGGGGAGCTGTTTTTT. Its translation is CASSPRTGELFF. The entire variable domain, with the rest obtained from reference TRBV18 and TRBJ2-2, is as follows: NAGVMQNPRHLVRRRGQEARLRCSPMKGHSHVYWYRQLPEEGLKFMVYLQKENIIDESGMPKERFSAEFPKEGPSILRIQQVVRGDSAAYFCASSPRTGELFFGEGSRLTVL.

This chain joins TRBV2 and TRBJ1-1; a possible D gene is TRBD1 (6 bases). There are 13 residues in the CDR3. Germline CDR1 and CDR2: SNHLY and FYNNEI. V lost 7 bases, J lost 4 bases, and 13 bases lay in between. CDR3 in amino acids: CASKVGGLTEAFF. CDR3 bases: TGTGCCAGCAAGGTGGGGGGGCTCACTGAAGCTTTCTTT.

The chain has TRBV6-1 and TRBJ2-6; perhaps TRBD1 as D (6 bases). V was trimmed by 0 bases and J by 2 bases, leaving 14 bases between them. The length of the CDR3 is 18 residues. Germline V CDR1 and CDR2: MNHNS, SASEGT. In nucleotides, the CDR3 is TGTGCCAGCAGTGAAGCGCTTCGGGCAGGGGCTGGGGCCAACGTCCTGACTTTC. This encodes CASSEALRAGAGANVLTF.